Below, 21 T cell receptor beta chains from the same sample are listed, as sequenced in a study of glioma-infiltrating T cells (dated by TCRdb to 2015 to 2016). Sequencing was carried out with an Illumina MiSeq. The iRepertoire nested amplicon-rescue multiplex PCR (arm-PCR) platform was used to amplify TCR alpha and beta CDR3 regions from RNA. TCRdb handled the public reads itself, with Q25 trimming in fastp and clone calling in MiXCR, and kept productive beta chains. One record per CDR3 amino acid sequence lists the most common genes and DNA. The sample data list 150,000 to 200,000 distinct CDR3 sequences, and more than 30% of these were observed just once. Around 21% of the sample is held by the ten biggest clonotypes. Sequencing was performed on glioma tissue, nonneoplastic brain tissue, or PBMCs (not recorded which). The source is a human donor with low-grade glioma or glioblastoma, undergoing nonglioma brain surgery, or in good health (not recorded which).

This clonotype was observed many times. This chain joins TRBV20-1 and TRBJ1-1, with a possible D match to TRBD1 (5 bases). V was cut by 3 bases and J by 2 bases, with 10 bases left in between. CDR1 and CDR2 from the germline V gene are DFQATT and SNEGSKA (reference sequence). The CDR3 has 13 amino acids. In DNA, the CDR3 is TGCAGTGCTAGGAATCAGGGTAACACTGAAGCTTTCTTT. Protein product: CSARNQGNTEAFF.

In the case of this clonotype: Because the CDR3 is missing its conserved closing phenylalanine or tryptophan, this is likely a read error. The chain carries TRBV27 and TRBJ2-7; D perhaps matches TRBD2 (5 bases). Trimming removed 9 bases from V and 9 bases from J, with 21 bases in between. This CDR3 spans 13 amino acids. The V gene's germline CDR1 is MNHEY and CDR2 SMNVEV (reference sequence). CDR3 DNA sequence: TGTGCCAGGAATGAGGGAGACTTGAGAGGGCAGTACCTC. Its protein is CARNEGDLRGQYL.

This clonotype was counted many times. V gene TRBV28 combines with J gene TRBJ2-7; D ambiguous. Looked up from germline, CDR1 is MDHEN and CDR2 is SYDVKM. Deletions cut 10 bases from V and 3 bases from J, with 13 bases between. The CDR3 extends over 12 amino acids. As DNA, the CDR3 is TGTGCCACCACCCGAGTTGACTACGAGCAGTACTTC. Protein: CATTRVDYEQYF.

This clonotype was seen many times. This sequence joins TRBV20-1 and TRBJ1-4, with 7 bases identical to TRBD1. V shed 1 base and J 6 bases; nucleotides not matched to a gene: 5. In germline, CDR1 is DFQATT, CDR2 SNEGSKA (reference sequence). The CDR3 extends over 14 amino acids. CDR3 sequence: CSARVNTGDEKLFF. DNA of the CDR3: TGCAGTGCTAGAGTAAATACAGGGGATGAAAAACTGTTTTTT.

The chain recombines TRBV18 with TRBJ2-7, with D possibly being TRBD1 (7 bases). The germline gives CDR1 KGHSH, CDR2 LQKENI. Trimming took 6 bases from V and 5 from J, leaving 14 bases between them. CDR3 length equals 13 residues. DNA for the CDR3: TGTGCCAGCTCCTTTACAGGGGAGGACGAGCAGTACTTC. It codes for CASSFTGEDEQYF.

This clonotype was counted ten times or more. This chain's CDR3 is CASSSEGGYSYNEQFF. In nucleotides, the CDR3 is TGTGCCAGCAGTTCGGAGGGTGGGTACTCCTACAATGAGCAGTTCTTC. V is TRBV28 and J is TRBJ2-1, with a possible D match to TRBD2 (6 bases). Trimming left V 4 bases short and J 0 bases short, with 13 bases between. The CDR3 spans 16 residues. Per germline, CDR1 MDHEN and CDR2 SYDVKM. The full variable domain, its missing parts supplied by reference TRBV28 and TRBJ2-1, is DVKVTQSSRYLVKRTGEKVFLECVQDMDHENMFWYRQDPGLGLRLIYFSYDVKMKEKGDIPEGYSVSREKKERFSLILESASTNQTSMYLCASSSEGGYSYNEQFFGPGTRLTVL.

This clonotype occurred many times. The genes are TRBV20-1 and TRBJ2-7; 7 bases align to TRBD1. This CDR3 is 13 amino acids long. The V segment lost 3 bases and the J segment 2 bases; nucleotides outside the gene matches: 4. Germline lookup yields CDR1 DFQATT and CDR2 SNEGSKA (reference sequence). CDR3 coding DNA: TGCAGTGCTAGTGACAGGGAAACCTACGAGCAGTACTTC. Translation: CSASDRETYEQYF.

This clonotype was observed a handful of times. The gene calls are TRBV3-1 and TRBJ2-7; 7 nucleotides match TRBD1. This CDR3 contains 13 residues. J gave up 4 bases and V 1 base, and 1 base lay outside the gene matches. Germline-derived CDR1 and CDR2 are LGHDT and YNNKEL (reference sequence). Written as DNA, the CDR3 is TGTGCCAGCAGCCAAGTGGACAGGTACGAGCAGTACTTC. Its protein is CASSQVDRYEQYF.

Ten or more counts support this clonotype. The genes are TRBV6-1 and TRBJ2-3; 12 nucleotides align to TRBD2. The germline CDR1 and CDR2 sequences are MNHNS and SASEGT. The CDR3 runs to 16 residues. Trimming removed 5 bases from V and 2 bases from J; junction bases left unmatched: 5. CDR3 sequence reads: CASSLRTSGNTDTQYF. CDR3 DNA sequence: TGTGCCAGCAGTTTGCGGACTAGCGGGAACACAGATACGCAGTATTTT.

This clonotype appeared many times. The V gene is TRBV20-1, the J gene TRBJ2-7; either TRBD1 or TRBD2 may fit D (5 bases each). There are 15 residues in the CDR3. Germline V gene sequence: CDR1 DFQATT, CDR2 SNEGSKA (reference sequence). The ends were cut back, 6 bases at V and 4 bases at J, with 22 bases in the middle. The CDR3: CSATPVHRGEYEQYF. CDR3 DNA sequence: TGCAGTGCGACCCCGGTACACCGAGGGGAATACGAGCAGTACTTC.

This clonotype was picked up one time. The chain couples TRBV7-2 to TRBJ2-3, with a possible D match to TRBD1 (7 bases). Germline CDR1 reads SGHTA; CDR2 reads FQGNSA. The CDR3 is made up of 15 amino acids. V gave up 7 bases and J gave up 1 base, with 15 bases separating them. The CDR3 sequence is CASTSVGQRTDTQYF. The CDR3 region has the DNA TGTGCCAGCACTAGCGTGGGACAGCGCACAGATACGCAGTATTTT.

The chain carries TRBV10-3 and TRBJ2-6; tentative D call: TRBD1 (6 bases). CDR1 and CDR2 (germline): ENHRY, SYGVKD. Deletions cut 10 bases from V and 1 base from J, with 26 bases between. This CDR3 has 19 residues. Here the CDR3 reads CASRPAAGAGVSGANVLTF. As DNA, the CDR3 is TGTGCCAGCCGTCCGGCGGCAGGGGCAGGAGTTTCTGGGGCCAACGTCCTGACTTTC.

This clonotype was seen many times. The gene calls are TRBV15 and TRBJ1-1, with 12 positions matching TRBD1. This CDR3 comprises 16 residues. Germline CDR1 reads LNHNV; CDR2 reads YYDKDF (reference sequence). Trimming cost V 4 bases and J 3 bases; bases outside gene matches: 6. The CDR3 coding sequence is TGTGCCACCAGCACCGGGACAGGGGGCAAGGACACTGAAGCTTTCTTT. As protein: CATSTGTGGKDTEAFF.

Details on this clonotype: Relative to the germline gene, one junction end is altered; a read error may explain this. This chain joins TRBV20-1 and TRBJ2-1; no clear D. This CDR3 has 14 residues. Germline assignment: CDR1 DFQATT and CDR2 SNEGSKA (reference sequence). In nucleotides, the CDR3 is TGCTCTGCGACCACCCCCAGCTCCTACAATAAGCAGTTCTTC. This codes for CSATTPSSYNKQFF.

This clonotype was seen at least ten times. This sequence joins TRBV7-9 and TRBJ2-3, with D unresolved. The CDR3 is made up of 15 amino acids. Germline CDR1 reads SEHNR; CDR2 reads FQNEAQ (reference sequence). V lost 1 base, J lost 0 bases, and 8 bases lay in between. The CDR3 DNA sequence: TGTGCCAGCAGCTTAGGGCCCACCAGCACAGATACGCAGTATTTT. Its translation: CASSLGPTSTDTQYF.

This clonotype has more than one count but fewer than ten. V usage is TRBV3-1 and J usage is TRBJ2-1; 8 bases align to TRBD1. Germline loops: CDR1 LGHDT, CDR2 YNNKEL (reference sequence). Unmatched junction bases numbered 13, after V lost 3 bases and J lost 6 bases. The CDR3 has 17 residues. The CDR3 sequence is CASSHRQGQAQGNEQFF. CDR3 coding DNA: TGTGCCAGCAGCCATAGACAGGGGCAGGCCCAAGGCAATGAGCAGTTCTTC.

Turning to this clonotype: This sequence may be a read error, since a much larger clone differs from it by one base. The chain employs TRBV7-9 and TRBJ2-1; 9 bases match TRBD2. Germline lookup yields CDR1 SEHNR and CDR2 FQNEAQ (reference sequence). This CDR3 spans 17 amino acids. This CDR3 reads CASSLGRGLAYNNEEFF. For the CDR3, the DNA is TGTGCCAGCAGCTTAGGTCGGGGACTAGCCTATAACAATGAGGAGTTCTTC. The full variable domain, with the rest looked up from reference TRBV7-9 and TRBJ2-1, is DTGVSQNPRHKITKRGQNVTFRCDPISEHNRLYWYRQTLGQGPEFLTYFQNEAQLEKSRLLSDRFSAERPKGSFSTLEIQRTEQGDSAMYLCASSLGRGLAYNNEEFFGPGTRLTVL.

This clonotype was seen repeatedly, ten times or more. The chain has TRBV6-6 and TRBJ2-2, with 9 bases lining up with TRBD2. The germline CDR1 and CDR2 sequences are MNHNY and SVGAGI (reference sequence). Unmatched junction bases numbered 5, after V lost 2 bases and J lost 4 bases. This CDR3 contains 16 residues. The CDR3 protein is CASSYDKRGATGELFF. The CDR3 DNA reads TGTGCCAGCAGTTACGATAAGCGGGGGGCCACCGGGGAGCTGTTTTTT.

Turning to this clonotype: A much larger clone sits a single nucleotide away, making a read error possible. The chain couples TRBV5-1 to TRBJ1-5; D not resolved. V lost 0 bases and J 3 bases, leaving 7 bases between the germline ends. CDR1 and CDR2 (germline): SGHRS, YFSETQ. CDR3 length equals 14 residues. The CDR3 coding sequence is TGCGCCAGCAGCTTGGACGTAATCAATCAGCCCCAGCATTTT. Translated: CASSLDVINQPQHF.

Comments on this clonotype: Just one base apart from a much larger clone, this may be a read error. The V call is TRBV14, the J call TRBJ2-1, with D possibly TRBD1 on 6 matching bases. This CDR3 comprises 13 residues. Germline loops: CDR1 SGHDN, CDR2 FVKESK. The CDR3 region is CASSLGRAWGQLF. The CDR3 DNA follows: TGTGCCAGCAGCCTTGGACGAGCCTGGGGGCAGCTCTTC.

The chain's CDR3 is CASSYPPDRYEQYF. For the CDR3, the DNA is TGTGCCAGCAGTTACCCCCCCGACAGATACGAGCAGTACTTC. J is TRBJ2-7 and V is TRBV6-2 or TRBV6-3, with a possible D match to TRBD1 (5 bases). V was trimmed by 2 bases and J by 4 bases, leaving 12 bases between them. From germline, CDR1 is MNHEY and CDR2 SVGEGT. CDR3 size: 14 residues.